The 21 T cell receptor beta chains in this list originate from one sample, sequenced in a study of technical replicates of blood from a few donors. Sequencing used immunoSEQ multiplex PCR; TCRdb keeps in-frame clones, though not all of them. This sample has around 90,000 clones, with roughly 94% found just once. The sample consisted of T cells isolated from PBMCs. These receptors were taken from a human donor in good health.

The chain uses TRBV9 and TRBJ2-5; 9 positions agree with TRBD2. V shed 4 bases, J shed 4 bases, and the junction held 17 bases outside the gene matches. Germline V lookup: CDR1 SGDLS, CDR2 YYNGEE. The CDR3 is made up of 18 amino acids. CDR3 sequence: CASSKKGLNSAGGETQYF. The CDR3 DNA reads TGTGCCAGCAGCAAGAAAGGCCTAAACTCAGCGGGGGGAGAGACCCAGTACTTC.

The chain links TRBV27 to TRBJ2-1; 7 positions match TRBD1. V shed 5 bases and J 6 bases; nucleotides not matched to a gene: 13. In germline, CDR1 is MNHEY, CDR2 SMNVEV (reference sequence). The CDR3 runs to 16 residues. In DNA, the CDR3 is TGTGCCAGCAGTCTAAGGGGGCGCGGATTTTTCAATGAGCAGTTCTTC. This sequence encodes CASSLRGRGFFNEQFF.

V is TRBV27 and J is TRBJ1-1; no firm D call. There are 13 residues in the CDR3. Deletions cut 4 bases from V and 5 bases from J, with 11 bases between. CDR1 is MNHEY and CDR2 is SMNVEV in the germline V gene (reference sequence). The CDR3 spells CASSSSVWTEAFF. DNA for the CDR3: TGTGCCAGCAGTTCCTCAGTGTGGACTGAAGCTTTCTTT.

The rearrangement links TRBV29-1 to TRBJ2-1; 8 bases agree with TRBD2. CDR3 length: 13 residues. The junction had 9 bases not matched to a gene; V was cut back by 6 bases and J by 8 bases. Germline CDR1 is SQVTM and CDR2 is ANQGSEA. The CDR3 bases are TGCAGCGTGGGGGCCGGGGGGGTCTATGAGCAGTTCTTC. Translating it yields CSVGAGGVYEQFF.

The chain carries TRBV13 and TRBJ2-1, with TRBD2 matching 14 bases. Trimming cost V 3 bases and J 4 bases; bases outside gene matches: 8. CDR3 length: 18 amino acids. CDR1 is PRHDT, CDR2 FYEKMQ, per germline (reference sequence). The CDR3 nucleotides are TGTGCCAGCAGCTTCGGACTAGCGGGAGGACCGATATACAATGAGCAGTTCTTC. Amino acids: CASSFGLAGGPIYNEQFF.

V is TRBV14 and J is TRBJ2-5; 8 bases agree with TRBD1. Looked up from germline, CDR1 is SGHDN and CDR2 is FVKESK. This CDR3 is built from 15 residues. With V trimmed by 4 bases and J by 5 bases, 9 bases remained unmatched. The CDR3 DNA is TGTGCCAGCAGCCTCTACGCGGACAGGGCCGAGACCCAGTACTTC. Translating it yields CASSLYADRAETQYF.

V and J are TRBV4-3 and TRBJ2-1, with D possibly TRBD2 on 6 matching bases. V was pared by 1 base and J by 3 bases, with 19 bases between. Germline CDR1 LGHNA, CDR2 YSLEER. The CDR3 is 18 residues long. CDR3 in amino acids: CASSQGEDGAAGYNEQFF. In DNA form, the CDR3 reads TGCGCCAGCAGCCAAGGGGAGGACGGGGCAGCGGGCTACAATGAGCAGTTCTTC.

The chain joins TRBV19 to TRBJ1-2; D ambiguous. The CDR3 runs to 11 residues. The V end was cut by 9 bases, the J end by 4 bases, with 9 bases between. Germline CDR1 and CDR2: LNHDA and SQIVND (reference sequence). The DNA for the CDR3 is TGTGCCAGCGCCCTCGGCTATGGCTACACCTTC. The encoded protein is CASALGYGYTF.

This sequence joins TRBV10-1 and TRBJ1-2; a weak D match, TRBD1 (6 bases). The CDR3 has 13 amino acids. Per the germline V gene, CDR1 is WNHNN and CDR2 is SYGVQD (reference sequence). Between the trimmed V and J ends, which lost 10 bases and 3 bases, there was a span of 15 bases. The CDR3 loop reads CAIPFRGDYGYTF. As DNA, the CDR3 is TGCGCCATACCTTTCAGGGGCGACTATGGCTACACCTTC.

This chain links TRBV15 with TRBJ2-1; 7 bases match TRBD1. V dropped 3 bases and J dropped 7; count of bases not matched to a gene: 9. There are 15 residues in the CDR3. The germline gives CDR1 LNHNV, CDR2 YYDKDF (reference sequence). CDR3 amino acids: CATSSRGTGENEQFF. CDR3 coding DNA: TGTGCCACCAGCAGTCGAGGCACAGGGGAAAATGAGCAGTTCTTC.

This chain links TRBV7-2 with TRBJ1-4; no clear D gene. Between the trimmed V and J ends, which lost 2 bases and 8 bases, there was a span of 12 bases. The CDR3 spans 14 residues. Germline V gives CDR1 SGHTA, CDR2 FQGNSA. CDR3 in DNA: TGTGCCAGCAGCTTAAACGCCTTTCGGGAAAAACTGTTTTTT. Amino acid sequence: CASSLNAFREKLFF. Using reference TRBV7-2 and TRBJ1-4 for the parts outside the CDR3, the full variable domain is GAGVSQSPSNKVTEKGKDVELRCDPISGHTALYWYRQSLGQGLEFLIYFQGNSAPDKSGLPSDRFSAERTGGSVSTLTIQRTQQEDSAVYLCASSLNAFREKLFFGSGTQLSVL.

The rearrangement uses TRBV5-6 and TRBJ1-2; TRBD1 agrees at 8 bases. The CDR3 totals 18 residues. V lost 3 bases and J lost 5; bases outside the gene matches: 18. Germline V gene sequence: CDR1 SGHDT, CDR2 YYEEEE. CDR3 residues: CASSYPGTGSTWTYGYTF. CDR3 nucleotides: TGTGCCAGCAGCTATCCCGGGACAGGAAGCACTTGGACTTATGGCTACACCTTC.

V and J are TRBV4-1 and TRBJ1-1; 8 positions agree with TRBD1. J gave up 0 bases and V 5 bases, and 5 bases lay outside the gene matches. The CDR3 extends over 15 amino acids. Germline assignment: CDR1 MGHRA and CDR2 YSYEKL. In DNA form, the CDR3 reads TGCGCCAGCAGCAGAACAGGGGGTATGAACACTGAAGCTTTCTTT. Protein sequence: CASSRTGGMNTEAFF.

The chain couples TRBV19 to TRBJ1-5; D may be TRBD1 (5 bases). The CDR3 runs to 14 residues. The V end was cut by 1 base, the J end by 4 bases, with 8 bases between. CDR1 is LNHDA, CDR2 SQIVND, per germline (reference sequence). CDR3 region: CASSIGRANQPQHF. DNA of the CDR3: TGTGCCAGTAGTATAGGCAGGGCGAATCAGCCCCAGCATTTT.

This chain joins TRBV4-1 and TRBJ1-1, with 9 bases that match TRBD1. Unmatched junction bases numbered 11, after V lost 1 base and J lost 2 bases. The CDR3 covers 18 residues. CDR1 is MGHRA, CDR2 YSYEKL, per germline. The CDR3 DNA sequence: TGCGCCAGCAGCCAAGTTGTAGTCCGGGACAGGGTCAACACTGAAGCTTTCTTT. This codes for CASSQVVVRDRVNTEAFF.

The genes are TRBV4-3 and TRBJ2-1, with 10 positions matching TRBD1. CDR1 LGHNA and CDR2 YSLEER come from the germline V gene. The V gene end was trimmed by 1 base and the J gene end by 7 bases; junction bases not matched to a gene: 7. The CDR3 consists of 16 residues. CDR3 coding DNA: TGCGCCAGCAGCCAAGGTGACAGGGGGCTTTTGAATGAGCAGTTCTTC. Translating it yields CASSQGDRGLLNEQFF.

The genes are TRBV5-1 and TRBJ2-7; D possibly corresponds to TRBD2 (5 bases). Germline V gene lookup returns CDR1 SGHRS and CDR2 YFSETQ. With 0 bases removed from V and 6 bases from J, the gap between germline ends came to 22 bases. The CDR3 consists of 17 residues. CDR3 loop: CASSLDLVGITTGEQYF. The CDR3 bases are TGCGCCAGCAGCTTGGATCTAGTCGGGATCACGACGGGCGAGCAGTACTTC.

The gene calls are TRBV29-1 and TRBJ2-7; a possible D gene is TRBD2 (5 bases). Germline lookup yields CDR1 SQVTM and CDR2 ANQGSEA. Deletions cut 1 base from V and 3 bases from J, with 10 bases between. This CDR3 is built from 13 residues. The CDR3 bases are TGCAGCGTTGAAGGTGGACTCCACTACGAGCAGTACTTC. Translated, it gives CSVEGGLHYEQYF.

The rearrangement links TRBV19 to TRBJ2-1; D uncertain. Trimming removed 3 bases from V and 10 bases from J, with 10 bases in between. This CDR3 is built from 12 residues. Germline V gene sequence: CDR1 LNHDA, CDR2 SQIVND (reference sequence). The DNA of the CDR3 is TGTGCCAGTAGTATCGCAGTTAGCGAGCAGTTCTTC. Protein sequence: CASSIAVSEQFF.

Here the CDR3 DNA reads TGTGCCAGCAGCGTAGAACTAGCGGGAGGTTCCAACGAGCAGTACTTC. Its protein is CASSVELAGGSNEQYF. V is TRBV9 and J is TRBJ2-7; 12 bases agree with TRBD2. The V segment lost 0 bases and the J segment 5 bases; nucleotides outside the gene matches: 6. The germline CDR1 and CDR2 sequences are SGDLS and YYNGEE. This CDR3 region has 16 residues.

The count of this clone is one. The genes are TRBV6-1 and TRBJ2-5; 12 positions agree with TRBD2. The CDR3 is made up of 15 amino acids. V was pared by 3 bases and J by 1 base, with 0 bases of the junction left unmatched. Germline V lookup: CDR1 MNHNS, CDR2 SASEGT. CDR3: CASSEGLAGQETQYF. Here the CDR3 DNA reads TGTGCCAGCAGTGAGGGACTAGCGGGCCAAGAGACCCAGTACTTC.